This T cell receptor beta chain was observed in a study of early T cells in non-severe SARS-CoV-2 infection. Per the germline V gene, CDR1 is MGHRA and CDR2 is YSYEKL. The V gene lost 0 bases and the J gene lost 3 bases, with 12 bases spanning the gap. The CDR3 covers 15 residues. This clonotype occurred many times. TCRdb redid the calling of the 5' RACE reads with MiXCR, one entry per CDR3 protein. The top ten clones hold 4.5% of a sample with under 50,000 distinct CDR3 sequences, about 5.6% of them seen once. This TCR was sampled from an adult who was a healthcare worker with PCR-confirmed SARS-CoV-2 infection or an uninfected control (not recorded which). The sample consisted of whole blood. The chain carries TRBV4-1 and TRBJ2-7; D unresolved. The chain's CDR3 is CASSQDATSLYEQYF. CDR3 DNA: TGCGCCAGCAGCCAAGACGCGACAAGCCTCTACGAGCAGTACTTC.